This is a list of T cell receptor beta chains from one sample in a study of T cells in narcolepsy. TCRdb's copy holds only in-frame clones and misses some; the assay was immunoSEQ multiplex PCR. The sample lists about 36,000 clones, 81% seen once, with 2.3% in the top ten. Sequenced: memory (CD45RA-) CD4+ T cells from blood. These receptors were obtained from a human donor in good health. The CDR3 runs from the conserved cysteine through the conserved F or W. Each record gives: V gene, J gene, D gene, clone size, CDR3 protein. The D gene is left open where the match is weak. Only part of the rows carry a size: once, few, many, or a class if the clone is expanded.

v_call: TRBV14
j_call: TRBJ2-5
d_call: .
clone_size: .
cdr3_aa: CASSQESWNSGQETQYF

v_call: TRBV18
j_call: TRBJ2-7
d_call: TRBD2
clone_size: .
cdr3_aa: CASSPGSGRVDEQYF

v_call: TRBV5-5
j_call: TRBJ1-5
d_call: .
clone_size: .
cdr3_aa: CASSSGLSNQPQHF

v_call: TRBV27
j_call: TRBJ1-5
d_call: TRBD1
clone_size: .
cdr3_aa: CASSPLQGARQPQHF

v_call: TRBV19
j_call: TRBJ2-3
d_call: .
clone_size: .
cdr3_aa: CASSLRGASTDTQYF

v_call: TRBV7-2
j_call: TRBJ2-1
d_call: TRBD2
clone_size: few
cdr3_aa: CASRWREGRNNEQFF

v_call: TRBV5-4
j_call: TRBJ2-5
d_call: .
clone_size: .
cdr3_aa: CASSLEQGFQETQYF

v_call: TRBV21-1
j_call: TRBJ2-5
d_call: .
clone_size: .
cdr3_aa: CASSFRTSGKETQYF

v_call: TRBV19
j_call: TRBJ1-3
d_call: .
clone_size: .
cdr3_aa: CASSTLLEAGNTIYF

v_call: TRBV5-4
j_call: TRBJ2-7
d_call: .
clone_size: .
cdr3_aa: CASSLAPGFLRGHEQYF

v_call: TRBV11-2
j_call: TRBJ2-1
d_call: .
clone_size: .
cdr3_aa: CASSLVLQARDNEQFF

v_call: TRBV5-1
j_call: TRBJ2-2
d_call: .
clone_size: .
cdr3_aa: CASSAGQSTGELFF

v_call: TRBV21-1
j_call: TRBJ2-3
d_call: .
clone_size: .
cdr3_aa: CARGKAGDRCISSTDTQYF

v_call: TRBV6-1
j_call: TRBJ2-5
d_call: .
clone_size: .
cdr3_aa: CASRTALQETQYF

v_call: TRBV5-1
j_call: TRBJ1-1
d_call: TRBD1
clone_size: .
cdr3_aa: CASSYLGGTGGTEAFF

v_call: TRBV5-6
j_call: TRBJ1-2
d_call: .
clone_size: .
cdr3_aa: CASSLGPNYGYTF

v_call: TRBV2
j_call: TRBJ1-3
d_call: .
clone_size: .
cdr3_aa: CASSEDRVTGNTIYF

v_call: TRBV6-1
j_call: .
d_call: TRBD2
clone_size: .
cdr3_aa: CASSHPPGGAYEQYF

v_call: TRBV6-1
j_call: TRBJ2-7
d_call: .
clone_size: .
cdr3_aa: CASSPVGSVTYEQYF

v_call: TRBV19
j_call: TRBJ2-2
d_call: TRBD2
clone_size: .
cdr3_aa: CASSPEGLVTGELFF

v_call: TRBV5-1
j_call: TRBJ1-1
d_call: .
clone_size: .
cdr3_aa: CASSLPGLDSEAFF

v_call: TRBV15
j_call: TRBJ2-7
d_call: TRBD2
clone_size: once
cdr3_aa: CATSRDSSGRWGDEQYF

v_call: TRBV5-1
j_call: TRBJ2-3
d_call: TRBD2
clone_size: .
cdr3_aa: CASSLAGVAGADTQYF

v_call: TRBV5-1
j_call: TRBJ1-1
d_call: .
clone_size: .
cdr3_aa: CASSLESVRWNTEAFF

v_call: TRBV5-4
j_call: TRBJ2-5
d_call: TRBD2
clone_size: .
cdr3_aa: CASSSGTSGAQETQYF

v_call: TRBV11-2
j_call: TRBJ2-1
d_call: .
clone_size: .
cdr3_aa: CASSLDLANEQFF

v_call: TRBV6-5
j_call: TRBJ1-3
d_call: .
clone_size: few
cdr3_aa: CASSYSIPGLNTIYF

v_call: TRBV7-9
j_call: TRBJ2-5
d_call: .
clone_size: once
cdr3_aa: CASSSNGGRLETQYF

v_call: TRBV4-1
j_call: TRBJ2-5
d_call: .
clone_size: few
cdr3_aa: CASSLEDGETQYF

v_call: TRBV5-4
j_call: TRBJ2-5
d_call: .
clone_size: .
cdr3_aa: CASSLGQKQETQYF

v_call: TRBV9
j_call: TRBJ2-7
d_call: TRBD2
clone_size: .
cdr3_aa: CASSAGPVTSGSYEQYF